The present T cell receptor beta chain was sequenced within a study of blood T cell repertoires in COVID-19. Germline CDR1 SQVTM, CDR2 ANQGSEA. V lost 2 bases, J lost 0 bases, and 7 bases lay in between. There are 14 residues in the CDR3. The assay was immunoSEQ multiplex PCR, and TCRdb's table has in-frame clones only and misses some. The data show a few hundred thousand clones, approximately 90% seen once. Sequenced material: PBMCs or T cells enriched from blood (not recorded which). This TCR derives from a woman aged 25 to 39 who had recovered from COVID-19. This chain connects TRBV29-1 to TRBJ2-2; D not certain. The DNA for the CDR3 is TGCAGCGTTGAACCCGGTGCGAACACCGGGGAGCTGTTTTTT. Protein sequence: CSVEPGANTGELFF.